This T cell receptor beta chain was sequenced during a study of blood T cells in healthy people across ages. This CDR3 is 14 amino acids long. Germline lookup yields CDR1 MNHEY and CDR2 SMNVEV (reference sequence). Losses at the gene ends were 5 bases for V and 6 bases for J; bases not matched to a gene: 5. Regarding this clonotype: The target antigen is unknown.

Per-sample PBMC isolation yielded at least 7 million cells. A minimum of 5 micrograms of total RNA was extracted per sample. The authors ran a second PCR of 7 to 11 cycles using a sample-barcoded 5' primer and a J-beta primer mix. A template-switch adaptor with 12 random nucleotides tagged each cDNA molecule. TCRdb processed the 5' RACE reads anew with MiXCR; each CDR3 protein has one entry. This table holds about a million distinct CDR3 sequences, roughly half found once. Overall study findings and caveats: Age advanced and TCR beta diversity per million T cells fell, roughly linearly.

The sample was blood. The receptor was derived from a woman aged 55-70 years in good health. The chain has TRBV27 and TRBJ1-5; 9 positions agree with TRBD1. The DNA for the CDR3 is TGTGCCAGCAGTCGGGACAGGGCAAGTCAGCCCCAGCATTTT. Translation: CASSRDRASQPQHF.